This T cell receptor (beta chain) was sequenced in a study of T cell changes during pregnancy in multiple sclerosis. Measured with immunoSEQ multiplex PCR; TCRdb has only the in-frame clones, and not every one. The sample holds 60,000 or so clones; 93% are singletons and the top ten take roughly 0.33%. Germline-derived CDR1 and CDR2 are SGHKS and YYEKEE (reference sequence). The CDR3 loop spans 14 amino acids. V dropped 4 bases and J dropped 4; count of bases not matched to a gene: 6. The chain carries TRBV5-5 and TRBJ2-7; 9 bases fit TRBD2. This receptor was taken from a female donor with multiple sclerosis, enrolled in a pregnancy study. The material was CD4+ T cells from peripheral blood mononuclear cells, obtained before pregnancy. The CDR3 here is CASSKTSGQYEQYF. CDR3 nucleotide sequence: TGTGCCAGCAGCAAGACTAGCGGCCAGTACGAGCAGTACTTC.